This T cell receptor beta chain was observed in a study of blood T cell repertoires in COVID-19. Study details: Donors in the United States, Italy and Spain gave samples during acute or convalescent COVID-19. Nucleic acid was either cDNA or gDNA, and it came from T cells, B-cell-depleted T cells, or PBMCs.

The CDR3 sequence is 11 residues long. Germline V lookup: CDR1 MDHEN, CDR2 SYDVKM. The ends were cut back, 4 bases at V and 7 bases at J, with 7 bases in the middle. Source study methods: The assay estimated nucleated cells by amplifying reference gene primers. Sequencing used immunoSEQ multiplex PCR; TCRdb keeps in-frame clones, though not all of them. Clone size and the V and J calls come from that table; the DNA yielded D and trimming. The sample contains hundreds of thousands of clones, 80% to 90% of which appear only once. The sequencing input was peripheral blood. The receptor was isolated from a man older than 75 with acute or convalescent COVID-19. The chain carries TRBV28 and TRBJ2-5; D perhaps matches TRBD1 (6 bases). CDR3 DNA sequence: TGTGCCAGCAGTTCACAGGGGACCCAGTACTTC. As protein: CASSSQGTQYF.